The T cell receptor beta chain described here comes from a study of identical twins. The V end lost 5 bases, the J end lost 0 bases, and 14 bases lay between the germline ends. The CDR3 covers 15 residues. Each CDR3 protein is one row after TCRdb ran MiXCR on the 5' RACE reads. The table has 450,000 to 600,000 distinct CDR3 sequences, 20% to 25% seen once. These records were also assigned to another study, of yellow fever vaccine responses in identical twins.

The sequenced sample consisted of CD4+ T cells sorted from blood. The sequence came from a woman between 18 and 30 years old in good health. The V call is TRBV12-3 or TRBV12-4, the J call TRBJ2-7; D remains unclear. The CDR3, as DNA: TGTGCCAGCAGTACCATGCTGACGGACTCCTACGAGCAGTACTTC. Translated: CASSTMLTDSYEQYF.